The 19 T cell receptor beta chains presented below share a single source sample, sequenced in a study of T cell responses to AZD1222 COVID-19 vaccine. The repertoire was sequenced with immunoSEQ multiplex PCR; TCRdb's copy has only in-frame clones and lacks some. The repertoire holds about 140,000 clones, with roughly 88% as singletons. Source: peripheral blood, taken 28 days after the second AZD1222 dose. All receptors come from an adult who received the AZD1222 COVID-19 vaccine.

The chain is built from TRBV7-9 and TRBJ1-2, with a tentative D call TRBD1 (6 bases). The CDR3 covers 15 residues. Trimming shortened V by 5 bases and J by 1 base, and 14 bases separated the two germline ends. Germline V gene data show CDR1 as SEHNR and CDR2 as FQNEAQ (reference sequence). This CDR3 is CASSRTENFNYGYTF. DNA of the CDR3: TGTGCCAGCAGCCGGACAGAGAATTTTAACTATGGCTACACCTTC.

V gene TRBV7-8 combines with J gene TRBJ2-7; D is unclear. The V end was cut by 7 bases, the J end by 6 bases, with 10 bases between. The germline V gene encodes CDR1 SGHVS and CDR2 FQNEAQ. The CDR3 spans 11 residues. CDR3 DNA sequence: TGTGCCAGCACCCAAGGGCGCGAGCAGTACTTC. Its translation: CASTQGREQYF.

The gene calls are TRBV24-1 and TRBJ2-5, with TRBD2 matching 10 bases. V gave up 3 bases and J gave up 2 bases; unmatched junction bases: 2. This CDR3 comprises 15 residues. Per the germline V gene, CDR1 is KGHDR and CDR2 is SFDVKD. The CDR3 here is CATSDVTSGQETQYF. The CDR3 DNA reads TGTGCCACCAGTGATGTGACTAGCGGGCAAGAGACCCAGTACTTC.

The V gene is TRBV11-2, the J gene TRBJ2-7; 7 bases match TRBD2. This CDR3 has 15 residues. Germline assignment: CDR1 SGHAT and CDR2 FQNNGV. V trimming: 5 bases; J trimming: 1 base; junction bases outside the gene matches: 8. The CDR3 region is CASSRASGPSYEQYF. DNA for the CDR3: TGTGCCAGCAGCAGAGCTAGCGGCCCATCCTACGAGCAGTACTTC.

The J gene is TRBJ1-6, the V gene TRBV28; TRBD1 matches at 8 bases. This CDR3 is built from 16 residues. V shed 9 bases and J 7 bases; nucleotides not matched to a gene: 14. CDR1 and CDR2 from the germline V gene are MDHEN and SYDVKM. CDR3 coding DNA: TGTGCCAGTACCGAGCTGACAGGGGACCCCAATTCACCCCTCCACTTT. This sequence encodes CASTELTGDPNSPLHF.

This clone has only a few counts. As DNA, the CDR3 is TGTGCCAGCAGTTATGCGGGCAGTGGAAACACCATATATTTT. Translated: CASSYAGSGNTIYF. The chain links TRBV6-6 to TRBJ1-3, with D unclear. Trimming cost V 3 bases and J 3 bases, with 9 bases left between them. The CDR3 is 14 amino acids. CDR1 is MNHNY, CDR2 SVGAGI, per germline (reference sequence).

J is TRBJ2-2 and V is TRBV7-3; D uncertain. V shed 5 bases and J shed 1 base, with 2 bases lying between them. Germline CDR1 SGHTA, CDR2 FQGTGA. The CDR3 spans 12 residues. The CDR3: CASSGNTGELFF. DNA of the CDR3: TGTGCCAGCAGCGGGAACACCGGGGAGCTGTTTTTT.

The DNA of the CDR3 is TGTGCCAGCAGTAACAGGGGGCCTCCTGAAGCTTTCTTT. It codes for CASSNRGPPEAFF. This chain connects TRBV28 to TRBJ1-1; 9 bases are a match to TRBD1. This CDR3 spans 13 amino acids. The germline V gene encodes CDR1 MDHEN and CDR2 SYDVKM. V gave up 5 bases and J gave up 6 bases; unmatched junction bases: 4.

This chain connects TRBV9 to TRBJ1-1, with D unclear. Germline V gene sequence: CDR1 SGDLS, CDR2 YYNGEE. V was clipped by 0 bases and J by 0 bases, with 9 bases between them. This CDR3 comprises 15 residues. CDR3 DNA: TGTGCCAGCAGCGTAGACTCGGGAATGAACACTGAAGCTTTCTTT. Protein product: CASSVDSGMNTEAFF.

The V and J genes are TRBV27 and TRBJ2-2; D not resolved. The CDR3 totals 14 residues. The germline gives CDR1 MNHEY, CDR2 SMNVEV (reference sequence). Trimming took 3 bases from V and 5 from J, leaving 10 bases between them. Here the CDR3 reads CASSFPHGTGELFF. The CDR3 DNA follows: TGTGCCAGCAGTTTCCCCCATGGGACCGGGGAGCTGTTTTTT.

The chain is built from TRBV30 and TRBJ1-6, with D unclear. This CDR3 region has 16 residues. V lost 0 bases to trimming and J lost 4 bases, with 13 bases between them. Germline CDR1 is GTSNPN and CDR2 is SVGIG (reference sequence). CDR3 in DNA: TGTGCCTGGAGTGTAAAGGACCGCCGGTATAATTCACCCCTCCACTTT. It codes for CAWSVKDRRYNSPLHF.

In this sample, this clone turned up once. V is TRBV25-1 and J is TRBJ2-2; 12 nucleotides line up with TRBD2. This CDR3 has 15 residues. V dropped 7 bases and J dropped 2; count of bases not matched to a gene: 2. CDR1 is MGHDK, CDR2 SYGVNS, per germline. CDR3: CASKGLAGNTGELFF. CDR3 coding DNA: TGTGCCAGCAAGGGACTAGCGGGCAACACCGGGGAGCTGTTTTTT.

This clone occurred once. CDR3 nucleotide sequence: TGTGCCAGCAGCCCCAGGGAGTCAGGGAATTCACCCCTCCACTTT. Translated, it gives CASSPRESGNSPLHF. V gene TRBV2 combines with J gene TRBJ1-6; D is possibly TRBD1 (5 bases). The V end was cut by 6 bases, the J end by 7 bases, with 16 bases between. The germline gives CDR1 SNHLY, CDR2 FYNNEI. This CDR3 has 15 residues.

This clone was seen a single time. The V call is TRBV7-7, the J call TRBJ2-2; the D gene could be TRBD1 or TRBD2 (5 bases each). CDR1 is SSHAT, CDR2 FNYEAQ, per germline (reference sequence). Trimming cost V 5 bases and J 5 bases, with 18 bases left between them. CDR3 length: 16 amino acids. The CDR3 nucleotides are TGTGCCAGCAGCCCTAGCTTCGGGGCGAGGACCGGGGAGCTGTTTTTT. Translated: CASSPSFGARTGELFF.

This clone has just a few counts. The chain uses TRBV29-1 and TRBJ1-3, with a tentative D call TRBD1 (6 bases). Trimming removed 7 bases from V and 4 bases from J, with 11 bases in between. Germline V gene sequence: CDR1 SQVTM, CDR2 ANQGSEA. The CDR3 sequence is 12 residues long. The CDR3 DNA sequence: TGCAGCGCCTCAGGGGACGGAAACACCATATATTTT. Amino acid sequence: CSASGDGNTIYF.

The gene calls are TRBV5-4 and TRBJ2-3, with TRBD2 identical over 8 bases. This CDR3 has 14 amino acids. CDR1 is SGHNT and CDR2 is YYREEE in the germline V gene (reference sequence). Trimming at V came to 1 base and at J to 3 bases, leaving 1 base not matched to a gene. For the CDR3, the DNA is TGTGCCAGCAGCTTGCGGGGGGGGACAGATACGCAGTATTTT. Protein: CASSLRGGTDTQYF.

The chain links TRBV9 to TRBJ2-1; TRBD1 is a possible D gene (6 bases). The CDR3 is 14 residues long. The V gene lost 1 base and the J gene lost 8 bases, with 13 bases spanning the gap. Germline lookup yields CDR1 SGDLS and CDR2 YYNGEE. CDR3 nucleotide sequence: TGTGCCAGCAGCGTAAGTATGGGGGCCCATGAGCAGTTCTTC. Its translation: CASSVSMGAHEQFF.

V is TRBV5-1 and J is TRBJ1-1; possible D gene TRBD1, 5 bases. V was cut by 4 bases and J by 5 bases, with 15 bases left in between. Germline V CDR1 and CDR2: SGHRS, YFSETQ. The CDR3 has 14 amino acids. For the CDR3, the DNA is TGCGCCAGCAGCCGGGACGGAGGGGAAACTGAAGCTTTCTTT. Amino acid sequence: CASSRDGGETEAFF.

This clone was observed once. CDR3 sequence (DNA): TGTGCCAGCAGCCCCCAGACTAGCGGGAGGGGCTCCTACAATGAGCAGTTCTTC. Translating gives CASSPQTSGRGSYNEQFF. The rearrangement links TRBV7-2 to TRBJ2-1; TRBD2 aligns across 14 bases. Germline CDR1 SGHTA, CDR2 FQGNSA. CDR3 length: 18 residues. After removal of 5 bases from V and 0 bases from J, the junction contained 6 bases not matched to a gene.